The text below deals with one T cell receptor (beta chain). There is no known antigen for this receptor. No much larger clonotype is one base removed from it; base qualities were not supplied. The cohort was made up of 666 healthy bone marrow donors. At the time of sampling, every cohort member was nominally healthy, though immune exposures that went unrecorded were likely present. The donor tested CMV seropositive and was one of the 289 seropositive cohort members. Each donor provided a peripheral blood sample, and peripheral blood mononuclear cells were used for TCR beta sequencing. Genomic DNA was extracted from the blood cell samples with the Qiagen DNeasy Blood Extraction Kit. Taken from cysteine to phenylalanine, the CDR3 has 15 residues. Kept here is only the CDR3 DNA, which spans 45 bases and is read in frame from base 1. The trim is 2 bases for V and 6 bases for J, with a gap of 15 bases between the germline ends. From a lookup of the germline V gene (reference sequence), CDR1 and CDR2 are MNHNY and SVGAGI.

Library creation used the immunoSEQ multiplex PCR assay. The multiplex PCR relied on a mix of 60 forward primers for TCR Vbeta segments and 13 reverse primers for TCR Jbeta segments. Amplification of the CDR3 region of rearranged TCR beta genes was performed with a multiplex PCR assay on genomic DNA. The Illumina HiSeq System was used to sequence the amplified TCR beta libraries as 87-base-pair reads. In the paper's pipeline: A later analysis tallied 75 million to 85 million unique TCR beta chains across the 666 repertoires, and around 12 million of those chains were shared by two or more donors. Raw reads were error-corrected and collapsed into unique sequences by a nearest-neighbor algorithm in which closely related sequences were merged to remove PCR and sequencing errors. Alignment of CDR3 sequences to IMGT reference sequences was used to assign V, D and J gene segments. For a sequence to be retained, a match of at least six nucleotides to both a V gene segment and a J gene segment was required. Rearrangements were classified as productive when the CDR3 lacked stop codons and remained in frame with V and J, and all other rearrangements were classified as non-productive. Following IMGT convention, CDR3 was defined as the stretch from the second conserved V-encoded cysteine up to the conserved J-encoded phenylalanine. In an earlier analysis of more than 550 of the donors, sequences lacking an unambiguous match to a single V gene segment were excluded. In an earlier analysis of 587 of the donors, a V segment was called functional when productive rearrangements were above 56.7%, and segregating when the standard deviation between donors exceeded 5%. A statistical classification framework was built for diagnosing cytomegalovirus status from the catalog of TCR beta chain sequences. In a later analysis, TCR nucleotide sequences were compared against IMGT/GENE-DB human TR gene sequences so that V and J genes could be assigned. Using the TCRdist pipeline, a later analysis assigned CDR3 sequences along with most-parsimonious VDJ recombination scenarios. In a later analysis, each TCR beta chain was defined by its CDR3 amino acid sequence together with its V-gene family, and reads lacking a unique V-gene family were excluded. As a way to deal with suspected cross-contamination and a sequencing artifact, a later analysis dropped approximately 590 nucleotide sequences that were highly shared and had low generation probability. For each public chain, a later analysis derived a clonal expansion index from normalized ranks of inferred template counts within each repertoire. Generation probabilities in a later analysis came from a VDJ recombination model fitted to out-of-frame rearrangements, and those results were checked against IGoR. In a later analysis, hypergeometric tests were used to score TCR-TCR, TCR-HLA and TCR-CMV co-occurrence, with a repertoire-size bias correction applied to TCR pairs. False discovery rates were estimated in a later analysis by permuting HLA or CMV assignments 20 times. A later analysis grouped co-occurring TCRs with DBSCAN, adding TCRdist sequence similarity when clustering within HLA-allele-positive subsets. Repertoires with fewer than 30,000 or more than 120,000 public chains, plus five repertoires with anomalous nucleotide sharing, were excluded from co-occurrence clustering. In its TCRdb copy, this immuneACCESS table keeps in-frame sequences only and misses some clones. Where compared with another copy, unresolved V genes explain less than half of these, and the others have no known cause. The V and J calls and clone size are taken from that table; D and trimming were inferred from the DNA. The sample table shows 200,000 or so clones, and about 81% are seen once. Of the sample, 5.5% to 7% is held by the ten largest clones.

The sample belongs to a study of cytomegalovirus exposure and HLA in healthy donors (dated by TCRdb to about 2017). Regarding the complete study: In an earlier analysis of about 560 of the donors, 250 to 350 Gb of sequence data and 90 million to 130 million unique TCR beta sequences from 150 million to 200 million T cells were reported. Roughly 310 gigabases of sequencing data and approximately 85 million unique TCR sequences were included in an early release covering over 600 HLA-typed donors. Of the roughly 400 genotyped donors, approximately 82% fell in the genetic ancestry cluster associated with self-reported Caucasian donors. The study aimed to test whether signatures of past pathogen exposure could be identified by cataloging public T cell receptors. The study profiled the T cell repertoires of 550 to 700 subjects by immunosequencing and related them to cytomegalovirus serostatus. In addition to the first cohort of around 670 subjects, a separate validation cohort of 120 different subjects was used. The study combined high-throughput TCR immunosequencing, statistical association of individual TCRs with disease status, and machine learning to predict cytomegalovirus infection status. In a later analysis, previously published TCR beta repertoires from about 640 donors were re-analyzed and high-resolution HLA genotyping was added so that TCR occurrence patterns could be studied. The later analysis used no new phenotypic data to find candidate immune exposures, relying instead on TCR beta sequences and their occurrence across donors. An earlier analysis of a few hundred of the donors applied high-throughput TCR beta sequencing to assess whether each TCR beta V gene segment acted as functional or pseudogenic. Alongside the repertoire data, information on donor age, sex, ethnicity and CMV serostatus was compiled. A later genetic analysis took genome-wide SNP genotypes for about 55% of the roughly 700 donors and used that subset as a discovery cohort. All discovery cohort repertoires had been generated using a single sequencing platform. HLA typing included class I and class II loci at four-digit resolution. Typing coverage differed by locus: A, B, C, DRB1 and DQB1 were typed in roughly 629-640 donors, DQA1 in about 550, DPA1 in nearly 610, and DPB1 in 472. Four to six DR-DQ haplotypes were handled as single units for association and clustering because linkage in the cohort was strong. On average, 235,054 unique TCR beta nucleotide sequences were sequenced per donor among more than 350 genotyped donors of the cohort, with roughly 18% of those sequences being non-productive. The research as a whole found: A further reported finding was that TCR beta sequences accurately predicted the HLA-A and HLA-B alleles for most subjects in the first cohort. A later genetic analysis reported fewer N-insertions in productive TCRs among donors in an Asian-associated ancestry cluster than the approximately 700-donor mean. A few of the identified cytomegalovirus-associated TCR beta chains were confirmed in vitro to be specific for cytomegalovirus antigens. When HLA alleles, especially DR and DQ, strongly co-occurred, TCR associations were difficult to assign to individual alleles. Cytomegalovirus status was reported to be diagnosed by the classifier with high specificity and sensitivity in both the original and validation cohorts. The only immune exposure information available for the cohort was CMV serostatus. Because counts were too low, approximately 18 rarely observed V segments, including chromosome 9 orphons, were excluded from the earlier analysis of 500 to 700 of the donors. Compared with equally common non-associated chains, HLA-associated TCR beta chains in a later analysis were more clonally expanded and had lower generation probabilities. A group of highly shared sequence variants was considered likely to be a technical artifact of the sequencing pipeline. In an earlier analysis of approximately 590 of the donors, most TCR beta V segments were observed in productive rearrangements about 87% or about 30% of the time, broadly matching IMGT annotations. Across donors, most TCR sequences were observed very rarely, whereas some public TCRs were present in many individuals. In a later analysis, about 16,000 TCR beta sequences were associated with specific HLA alleles at a false discovery rate of 0.05. According to a later analysis, parvovirus B19, influenza, CMV and Epstein-Barr virus appeared linked to several top co-occurrence clusters. Because the 87-base-pair reads could not distinguish some IMGT-functional V segments, including TRBV6-2 and TRBV6-3, those segments were excluded. A later genetic analysis associated a missense DCLRE1C variant with V-gene and J-gene trimming of TCR beta chains, and an independent cohort replicated the association. Only TCR beta chains were sequenced in this cohort, and the absence of alpha or paired-chain data limited detectable features. A later analysis found that TCR association rates varied across HLA loci, with DRB1 alleles showing the most associated TCRs and HLA-C alleles the fewest. A total of 150 to 200 TCR beta chains were listed by the study as associated with cytomegalovirus. Linkage disequilibrium might explain the correlated functional status among segregating V segments, but an unknown experimental factor could not be ruled out. It was suggested by the authors that the approach could potentially be generalized to other disease states and immunological phenotypes. A later analysis found that most CMV-associated TCR beta chains appeared HLA-restricted, with HLA associations seemingly driven largely by CMV exposure. Because some donors lacked HLA typing at each locus, the association tests relied only on the typed subset. Presence/absence analyses assumed roughly uniform sequencing depth across donors, an assumption that may not hold.

The receptor was derived from a woman in her 50s in good health and CMV-seropositive. The rearranged segments are TRBV6-6 and TRBJ2-3, with the D segment identity uncertain. Material: PBMCs. The CDR3 is CASSYREAYGDTQYF. At the DNA level, the sequence is TGTGCCAGCAGTTACAGAGAAGCGTATGGGGATACGCAGTATTTT.